Following are 10 T cell receptor beta chains from one sample sequenced in a study of graft-versus-host responses after intestinal transplantation. This table comes from immunoSEQ multiplex PCR, and its TCRdb copy is limited to in-frame clones, with some not included. Of under 100,000 clones listed, around 84% are singletons. Antigen specificity for these receptors is unknown. Sequenced here: unstimulated CD4+ T cells sorted from spleen or lymph node cells, sampled before intestinal transplant. These receptor sequences come from a human donor who received an intestinal transplant.

The rearrangement uses TRBV28 and TRBJ1-2, with D hard to call. V gave up 6 bases and J gave up 0 bases, with 17 bases separating them. This CDR3 region has 16 residues. Germline V CDR1 and CDR2: MDHEN, SYDVKM. The chain's CDR3 is CASSPGGFQANYGYTF. CDR3 nucleotide sequence: TGTGCCAGCAGCCCCGGAGGGTTCCAGGCTAACTATGGCTACACCTTC.

The chain joins TRBV18 to TRBJ2-7; 9 nucleotides agree with TRBD2. Germline lookup yields CDR1 KGHSH and CDR2 LQKENI. Trimming cost V 2 bases and J 1 base; bases outside gene matches: 9. The CDR3 has 17 residues. The CDR3 reads CASSPFLRGGPSYEQYF. The CDR3, as DNA: TGTGCCAGCTCACCATTTTTGCGGGGGGGCCCTTCCTACGAGCAGTACTTC.

The chain joins TRBV9 to TRBJ2-3; possible D gene TRBD2, 6 bases. CDR1 and CDR2 from the germline V gene are SGDLS and YYNGEE. V shed 1 base and J shed 1 base, with 16 bases lying between them. The CDR3 has 17 residues. CDR3 protein: CASSVFLGGVGTDTQYF. DNA for the CDR3: TGTGCCAGCAGCGTATTTCTTGGAGGGGTGGGCACAGATACGCAGTATTTT.

The chain carries TRBV5-1 and TRBJ2-1, with TRBD1 matching 7 bases. Per germline, CDR1 SGHRS and CDR2 YFSETQ. The CDR3 runs 13 residues. V shed 8 bases and J 2 bases; nucleotides not matched to a gene: 4. CDR3 amino acids: CASTTGTYNEQFF. The CDR3 DNA is TGCGCCAGTACGACAGGGACCTACAATGAGCAGTTCTTC.

This chain links TRBV5-5 with TRBJ2-7; TRBD1 is a possible D gene (7 bases). The germline V gene encodes CDR1 SGHKS and CDR2 YYEKEE (reference sequence). The CDR3 length is 16 residues. The V end lost 2 bases, the J end lost 2 bases, and 17 bases lay between the germline ends. The CDR3 reads CASSFAGTEETYEQYF. DNA of the CDR3: TGTGCCAGCAGCTTTGCGGGGACAGAAGAGACCTACGAGCAGTACTTC. The full variable domain, rest sourced from reference TRBV5-5 and TRBJ2-7, is DAGVTQSPTHLIKTRGQQVTLRCSPISGHKSVSWYQQVLGQGPQFIFQYYEKEERGRGNFPDRFSARQFPNYSSELNVNALLLGDSALYLCASSFAGTEETYEQYFGPGTRLTVT.

The chain couples TRBV28 to TRBJ1-1; 7 nucleotides line up with TRBD1. V lost 4 bases to trimming and J lost 0 bases; unmatched junction nucleotides: 5. The CDR3 covers 15 residues. The germline CDR1 and CDR2 sequences are MDHEN and SYDVKM. Here the CDR3 DNA reads TGTGCCAGCAGTTATCAGGGGGTGGTGAACACTGAAGCTTTCTTT. It is translated as CASSYQGVVNTEAFF.

This chain joins TRBV29-1 and TRBJ2-7; D perhaps matches TRBD1 (6 bases). Germline-derived CDR1 and CDR2 are SQVTM and ANQGSEA. The CDR3 covers 14 residues. Trimming took 5 bases from V and 4 from J, leaving 18 bases between them. CDR3 sequence reads: CSVTYRASLYEQYF. DNA of the CDR3: TGCAGCGTTACCTACAGGGCTTCTCTTTACGAGCAGTACTTC.

The rearrangement links TRBV10-3 to TRBJ1-2; 8 bases fit TRBD1. The V gene's germline CDR1 is ENHRY and CDR2 SYGVKD. V gave up 2 bases and J gave up 4 bases; unmatched junction bases: 3. This CDR3 has 14 amino acids. The CDR3, as DNA: TGTGCCATCAGTGAGGCCAGGGGGCTCTATGGCTACACCTTC. It is translated as CAISEARGLYGYTF.

J is TRBJ1-4 and V is TRBV28; tentative D call: TRBD1 (5 bases). CDR1 and CDR2 (germline): MDHEN, SYDVKM. V was cut by 8 bases and J by 4 bases, with 11 bases left in between. The CDR3 is 13 residues long. This CDR3 reads CASLTGGNEKLFF. The CDR3 region has the DNA TGTGCCAGCTTAACAGGTGGTAATGAAAAACTGTTTTTT.

This clone was recorded a few times. J is TRBJ1-2 and V is TRBV19; D is perhaps TRBD1 (6 bases). This CDR3 is built from 14 residues. V was trimmed by 4 bases and J by 4 bases, leaving 13 bases between them. Germline CDR1 LNHDA, CDR2 SQIVND (reference sequence). The CDR3 region is CASSTRGQVYGYTF. Written as DNA, the CDR3 is TGTGCCAGTAGTACCAGGGGCCAGGTCTATGGCTACACCTTC.